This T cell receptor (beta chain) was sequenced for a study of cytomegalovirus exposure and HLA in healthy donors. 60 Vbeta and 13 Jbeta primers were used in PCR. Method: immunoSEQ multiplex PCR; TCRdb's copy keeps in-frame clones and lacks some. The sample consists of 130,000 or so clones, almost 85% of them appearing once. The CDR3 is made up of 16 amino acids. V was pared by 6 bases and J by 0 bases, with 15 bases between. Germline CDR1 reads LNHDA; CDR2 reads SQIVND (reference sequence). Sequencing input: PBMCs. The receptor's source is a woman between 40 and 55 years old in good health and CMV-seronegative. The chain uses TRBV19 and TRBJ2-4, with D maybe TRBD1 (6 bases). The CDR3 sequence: CASRLDSRLAKNIQYF. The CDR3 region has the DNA TGTGCCAGTAGGTTGGACAGCAGACTAGCCAAAAACATTCAGTACTTC.